This T cell receptor (beta chain) stems from a study of response to subunit inactivated influenza vaccine. Study conclusions and caveats: Every seasonal influenza vaccination brings in few new T cells, the authors suggested.

In this sample, this clonotype turned up many times. No antigen is known for it. MiXCR, applied by TCRdb to the RT-PCR reads, yields one record per CDR3 protein. The table has hundreds of thousands of distinct CDR3 sequences, approximately 9.9% seen once. With V trimmed by 6 bases and J by 8 bases, 2 bases remained unmatched. The CDR3 totals 13 residues. This TCR was sampled from a man aged 50-60 years who received an inactivated influenza vaccine. Sequencing was performed on PBMCs from blood, taken 40 to 50 days after vaccination. The chain carries TRBV12-3 or TRBV12-4 and TRBJ1-4, with 11 bases fitting TRBD1. CDR3 DNA sequence: TGTGCCAGCAGGGACAGGGGGCAGGAAAAACTGTTTTTT. It yields the protein CASRDRGQEKLFF.